Below, one T cell receptor beta chain is given with its context. This entry is derived from a study of blood T cell repertoires in COVID-19. Original processing methods: Amplifying reference gene primers gave estimates of nucleated cell counts. Repertoires were generated with immunoSEQ multiplex PCR, while TCRdb's copy carries only in-frame clones and drops some. Clonal size and the V and J genes are those of that table, whereas D and trimming came from the DNA. The sample has under 250,000 clones, roughly 87% seen once; the top ten hold roughly 3%. Germline CDR1 and CDR2: LGHNA and YSLEER. There are 20 residues in the CDR3. Trimming at V came to 0 bases and at J to 4 bases, leaving 9 bases not matched to a gene.

The gene calls are TRBV4-3 and TRBJ2-2; 15 bases line up with TRBD2. Material: peripheral blood. This clonotype was sampled from a man aged 18 to 30 with active or convalescent COVID-19. The CDR3: CASSQEVRTSGRVGTGELFF. CDR3 DNA sequence: TGCGCCAGCAGCCAAGAAGTCAGGACTAGCGGGAGGGTGGGCACCGGGGAGCTGTTTTTT.